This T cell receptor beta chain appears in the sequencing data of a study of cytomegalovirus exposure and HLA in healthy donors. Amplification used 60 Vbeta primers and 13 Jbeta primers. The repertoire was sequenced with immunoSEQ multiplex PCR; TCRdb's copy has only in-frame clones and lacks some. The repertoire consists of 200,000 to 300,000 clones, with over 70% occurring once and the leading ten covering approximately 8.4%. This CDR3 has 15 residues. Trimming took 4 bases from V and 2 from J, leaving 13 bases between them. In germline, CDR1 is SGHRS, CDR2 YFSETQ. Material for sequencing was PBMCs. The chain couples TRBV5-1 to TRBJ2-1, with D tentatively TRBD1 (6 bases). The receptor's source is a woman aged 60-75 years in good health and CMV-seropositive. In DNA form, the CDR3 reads TGCGCCAGCAGCCCGGTCGGGACAACCTACAATGAGCAGTTCTTC. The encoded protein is CASSPVGTTYNEQFF.